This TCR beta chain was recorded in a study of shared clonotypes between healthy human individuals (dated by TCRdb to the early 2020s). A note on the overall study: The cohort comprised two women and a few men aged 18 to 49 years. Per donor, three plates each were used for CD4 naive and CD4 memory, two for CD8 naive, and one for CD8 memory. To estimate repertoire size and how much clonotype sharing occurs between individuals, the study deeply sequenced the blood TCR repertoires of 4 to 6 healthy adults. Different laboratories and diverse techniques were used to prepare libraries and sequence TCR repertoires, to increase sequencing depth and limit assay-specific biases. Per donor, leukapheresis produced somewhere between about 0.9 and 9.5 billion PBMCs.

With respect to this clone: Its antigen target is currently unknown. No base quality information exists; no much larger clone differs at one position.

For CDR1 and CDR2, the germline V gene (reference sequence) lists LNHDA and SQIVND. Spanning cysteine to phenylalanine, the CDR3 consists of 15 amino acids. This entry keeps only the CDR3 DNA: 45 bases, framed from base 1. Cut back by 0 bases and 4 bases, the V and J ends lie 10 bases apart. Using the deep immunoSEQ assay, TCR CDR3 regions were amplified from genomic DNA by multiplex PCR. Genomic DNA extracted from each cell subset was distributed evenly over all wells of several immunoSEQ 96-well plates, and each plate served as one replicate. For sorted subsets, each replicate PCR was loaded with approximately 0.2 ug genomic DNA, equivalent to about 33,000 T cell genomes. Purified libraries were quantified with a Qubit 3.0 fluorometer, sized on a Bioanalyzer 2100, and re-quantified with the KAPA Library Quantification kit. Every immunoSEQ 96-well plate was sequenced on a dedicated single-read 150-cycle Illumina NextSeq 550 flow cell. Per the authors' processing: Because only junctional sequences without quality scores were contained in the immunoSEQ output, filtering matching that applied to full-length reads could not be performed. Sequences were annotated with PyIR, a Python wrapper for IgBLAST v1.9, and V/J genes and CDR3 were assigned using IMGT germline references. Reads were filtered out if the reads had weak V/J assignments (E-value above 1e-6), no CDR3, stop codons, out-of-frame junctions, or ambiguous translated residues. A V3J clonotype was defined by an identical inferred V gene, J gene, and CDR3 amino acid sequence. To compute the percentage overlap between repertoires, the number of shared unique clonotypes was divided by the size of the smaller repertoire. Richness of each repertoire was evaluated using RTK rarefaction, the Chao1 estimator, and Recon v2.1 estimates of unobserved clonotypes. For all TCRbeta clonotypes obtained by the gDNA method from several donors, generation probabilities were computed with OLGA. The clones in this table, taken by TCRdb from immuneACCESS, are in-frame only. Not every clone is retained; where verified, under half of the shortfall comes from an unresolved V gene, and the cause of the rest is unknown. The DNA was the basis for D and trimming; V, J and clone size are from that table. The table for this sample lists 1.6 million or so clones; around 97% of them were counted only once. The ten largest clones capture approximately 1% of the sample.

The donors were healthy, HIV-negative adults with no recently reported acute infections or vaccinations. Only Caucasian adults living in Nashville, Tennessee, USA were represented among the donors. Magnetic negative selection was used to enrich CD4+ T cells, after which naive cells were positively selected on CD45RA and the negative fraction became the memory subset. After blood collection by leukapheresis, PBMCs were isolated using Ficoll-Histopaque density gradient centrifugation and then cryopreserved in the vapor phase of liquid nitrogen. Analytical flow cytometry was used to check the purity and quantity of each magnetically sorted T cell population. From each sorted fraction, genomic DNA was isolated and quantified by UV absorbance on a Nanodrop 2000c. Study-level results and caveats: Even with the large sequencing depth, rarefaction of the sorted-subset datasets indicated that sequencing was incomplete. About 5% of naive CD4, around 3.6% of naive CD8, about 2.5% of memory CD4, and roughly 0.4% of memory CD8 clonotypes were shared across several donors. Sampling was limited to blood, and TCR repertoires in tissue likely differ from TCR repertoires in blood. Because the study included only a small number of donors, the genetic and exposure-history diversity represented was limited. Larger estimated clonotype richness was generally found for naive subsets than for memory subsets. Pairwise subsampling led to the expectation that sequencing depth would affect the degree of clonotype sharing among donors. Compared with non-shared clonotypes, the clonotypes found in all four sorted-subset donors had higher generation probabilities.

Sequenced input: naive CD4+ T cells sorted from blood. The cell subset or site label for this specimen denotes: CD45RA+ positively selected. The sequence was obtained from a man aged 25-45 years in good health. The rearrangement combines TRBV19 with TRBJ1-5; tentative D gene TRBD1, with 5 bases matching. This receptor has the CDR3 CASSIDARENQPQHF. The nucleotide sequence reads TGTGCCAGTAGTATAGATGCCAGGGAAAATCAGCCCCAGCATTTT.